The clone carrying this T cell receptor (beta chain) was seen a handful of times. The target antigen is unknown. This entry is derived from a study of vaccination effects on CD4 cells after COVID-19. Findings of the study overall: Vaccine- and infection-induced clones showed marked clonal contraction late following vaccination.

With the ViraFEST assay, the study expanded antigen-specific CD4+ T cells using viral peptide pools, then sequenced them. Subsequent to ten to eleven days of culture, CD4+ T cells were isolated. Clones were read by immunoSEQ multiplex PCR, and TCRdb kept only the in-frame ones, dropping some. The sample contains approximately 82,000 clones, approximately 74% of which appear only once. CDR3 length: 15 amino acids. The V end lost 5 bases, the J end lost 1 base, and 11 bases lay between the germline ends. Germline V gives CDR1 SGHTA, CDR2 FQGNSA. The source is a human donor who received a COVID-19 vaccine. The V call is TRBV7-2, the J call TRBJ2-2, with D maybe TRBD1 (6 bases). The sample here was CD4+ T cells from PBMCs cultured with HCoV-229E spike peptides, taken before COVID-19 vaccination. The CDR3 protein is CASSLGGRNTGELFF. The CDR3 nucleotides read TGTGCCAGCAGCCTAGGGGGTAGGAACACCGGGGAGCTGTTTTTT.